This TCR beta chain was found in a study of neurological immune-mediated disorders. The J segment lost 6 bases and the V segment lost 3 bases, leaving 4 bases of the junction unmatched. The germline V gene has CDR1 MRHNA and CDR2 SNTAGT. This CDR3 is built from 14 residues. Findings of the study overall: The most TCR clonal expansion was seen in HTLV-1-associated myelopathy, and the least was seen in multiple sclerosis, which fell below healthy controls. CDR3 amino acid sequences of expanded clones were not shared across subjects, a result suggesting private repertoires in all groups.

The time point: longitudinal time-point 1 (baseline). As to this clonotype: Its specificity is not known.

Synthesis of cDNA was carried out by template-switch 5'RACE. The reaction used 10-nucleotide random UMIs. TCRdb recomputed calls from the 5' RACE reads with MiXCR, one row per CDR3 protein. The top ten clones hold approximately 4.2% of a sample with around 71,000 distinct CDR3 sequences, approximately 15% of them seen once. The chain combines TRBV6-4 with TRBJ2-3, with 9 bases aligning to TRBD1. The clonotype originates from a female donor with HTLV-1-associated myelopathy (HAM/TSP). The specimen was PBMCs. The CDR3 DNA reads TGTGCCAGCAGTGAACAGGGGGCGGCGGATACGCAGTATTTT. Protein sequence: CASSEQGAADTQYF.